One and the same sample provided the 10 T cell receptor beta chains below, sequenced in a study of blood T cell repertoires in COVID-19. Profiled with immunoSEQ multiplex PCR; TCRdb holds only in-frame clones, not every one. The sample includes hundreds of thousands of clones, 70% to 90% of them seen just once. Specimen: peripheral blood. These receptor sequences come from a woman under 30 who had recovered from COVID-19.

The chain carries TRBV7-2 and TRBJ1-5; 7 bases are a match to TRBD1. V gave up 3 bases and J gave up 2 bases; unmatched junction bases: 7. The CDR3 loop spans 16 amino acids. Germline-derived CDR1 and CDR2 are SGHTA and FQGNSA. CDR3 nucleotide sequence: TGTGCCAGCAGCTTGACAGGGAGCTGGGGCAATCAGCCCCAGCATTTT. It translates to CASSLTGSWGNQPQHF.

The CDR3 here is CASNAGQAYGYTF. The CDR3 DNA reads as TGTGCCAGTAACGCGGGACAGGCCTATGGCTACACCTTC. The V gene is TRBV19, the J gene TRBJ1-2; 8 nucleotides line up with TRBD1. V gave up 7 bases and J gave up 4 bases; unmatched junction bases: 5. The CDR3 spans 13 residues. The germline V gene has CDR1 LNHDA and CDR2 SQIVND (reference sequence).

On this clone itself: Other DNA sequences in this specimen translate into the identical CDR3. This chain uses TRBV5-1 with TRBJ1-1, with D unclear. Germline V lookup: CDR1 SGHRS, CDR2 YFSETQ. V lost 2 bases and J lost 1, with 9 bases in between. This CDR3 has 14 residues. The CDR3 region has the DNA TGCGCCAGCAGCTTACGCACCGGGAACACTGAAGCTTTCTTT. This gives the protein CASSLRTGNTEAFF.

The V and J genes are TRBV19 and TRBJ1-5; D not resolved. Germline V gene lookup returns CDR1 LNHDA and CDR2 SQIVND (reference sequence). V lost 0 bases and J lost 1, with 13 bases in between. The CDR3 has 17 amino acids. CDR3 bases: TGTGCCAGTAGTATAGATCCCGGGGAGTTGAGCAATCAGCCCCAGCATTTT. Translating it yields CASSIDPGELSNQPQHF.

This clone was seen a handful of times. The chain employs TRBV29-1 and TRBJ2-7; 12 nucleotides line up with TRBD2. Losses at the gene ends were 4 bases for V and 0 bases for J; bases not matched to a gene: 4. Per germline, CDR1 SQVTM and CDR2 ANQGSEA. This CDR3 contains 15 residues. CDR3 nucleotides: TGCAGCGTTGCTGGACTAGCGGGACTCTCCTACGAGCAGTACTTC. Its translation: CSVAGLAGLSYEQYF.

J is TRBJ1-5 and V is TRBV30; D is undetermined. The V gene lost 2 bases and the J gene lost 3 bases, with 8 bases spanning the gap. CDR3 size: 13 residues. Germline CDR1 and CDR2: GTSNPN and SVGIG (reference sequence). CDR3 residues: CAWSTRNNQPQHF. DNA for the CDR3: TGTGCCTGGAGTACCAGGAACAATCAGCCCCAGCATTTT.

With regard to this clone: At the DNA level, this CDR3 is encoded by other sequences in the same sample as well. The CDR3 DNA sequence: TGTGCCAGCAGTTTCGGGGGATCCTACGAGCAGTACTTC. Protein sequence: CASSFGGSYEQYF. V and J are TRBV27 and TRBJ2-7, with a weak D call TRBD2 (6 bases). The ends were cut back, 3 bases at V and 1 base at J, with 7 bases in the middle. CDR1 is MNHEY and CDR2 is SMNVEV in the germline V gene (reference sequence). CDR3 length: 13 amino acids.

Comment on this clone: A junction end diverges from the germline sequence, so it may reflect a read error. V gene TRBV2 combines with J gene TRBJ1-2; D not resolved. Germline loops: CDR1 SNHLY, CDR2 FYNNEI. The CDR3 runs 9 residues. The CDR3 sequence: CASSLPLSF. The CDR3 bases are TGTGCCAGCAGTCTCCCCTTGTCCTTC.

This chain links TRBV24-1 with TRBJ2-1, with 10 nucleotides matching TRBD1. The CDR3 has 13 residues. Per germline, CDR1 KGHDR and CDR2 SFDVKD. J lost 8 bases, V lost 7 bases, and 4 bases had no gene match. For the CDR3, the DNA is TGTGCCACCAGGGGGACAGGGGAGGATGAGCAGTTCTTC. Its protein product is CATRGTGEDEQFF.

The chain uses TRBV7-6 and TRBJ1-5, with D possibly matching TRBD1 (5 bases). From germline, CDR1 is SGHVS and CDR2 FNYEAQ. V dropped 5 bases and J dropped 0 bases, with 20 bases sitting between them. The CDR3 sequence is 18 residues long. This chain's CDR3 is CASSRLSGGAYSNQPQHF. In DNA, the CDR3 is TGTGCCAGCAGCCGCCTTTCGGGAGGGGCTTATAGCAATCAGCCCCAGCATTTT.